Here is one TCR beta chain with its context. Repertoires were generated with immunoSEQ multiplex PCR, while TCRdb's copy carries only in-frame clones and drops some. The sample yields 130,000 to 150,000 clones, about 90% seen once. This sample is part of a study of T cell responses to AZD1222 COVID-19 vaccine. Germline CDR1 reads LGHDT; CDR2 reads YNNKEL (reference sequence). Trimming at V came to 3 bases and at J to 3 bases, leaving 5 bases not matched to a gene. This CDR3 is 16 amino acids long. Sample: peripheral blood, taken on day 0 of AZD1222 vaccination. The clonotype originates from an adult in good health. This rearrangement joins TRBV3-1 (or the pseudogene TRBV3-2) to TRBJ2-7, with TRBD2 matching 13 bases. CDR3: CASSQKGLAGDYEQYF. The CDR3 DNA reads as TGTGCCAGCAGCCAGAAAGGACTAGCGGGGGACTACGAGCAGTACTTC.